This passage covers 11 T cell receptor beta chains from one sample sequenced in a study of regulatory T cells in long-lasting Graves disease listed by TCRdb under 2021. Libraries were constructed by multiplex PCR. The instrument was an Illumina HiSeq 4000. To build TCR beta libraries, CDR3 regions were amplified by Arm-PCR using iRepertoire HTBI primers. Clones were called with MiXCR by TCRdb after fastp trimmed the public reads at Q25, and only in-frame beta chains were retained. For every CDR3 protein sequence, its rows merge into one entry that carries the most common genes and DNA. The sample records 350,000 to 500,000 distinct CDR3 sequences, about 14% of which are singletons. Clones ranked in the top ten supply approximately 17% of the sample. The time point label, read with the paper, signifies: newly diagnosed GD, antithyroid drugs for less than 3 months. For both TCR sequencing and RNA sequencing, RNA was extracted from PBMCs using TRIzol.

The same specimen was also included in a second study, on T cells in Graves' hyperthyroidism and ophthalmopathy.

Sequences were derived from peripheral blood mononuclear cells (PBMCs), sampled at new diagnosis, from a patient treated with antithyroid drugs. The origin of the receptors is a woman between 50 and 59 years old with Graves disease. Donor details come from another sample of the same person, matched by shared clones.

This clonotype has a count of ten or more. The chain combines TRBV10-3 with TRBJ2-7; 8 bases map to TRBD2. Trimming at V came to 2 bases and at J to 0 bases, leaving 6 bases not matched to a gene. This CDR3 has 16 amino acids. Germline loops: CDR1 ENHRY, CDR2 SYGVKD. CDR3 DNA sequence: TGTGCCATCAGTGAGGTCTTAGCGGGAAACTCCTACGAGCAGTACTTC. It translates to CAISEVLAGNSYEQYF.

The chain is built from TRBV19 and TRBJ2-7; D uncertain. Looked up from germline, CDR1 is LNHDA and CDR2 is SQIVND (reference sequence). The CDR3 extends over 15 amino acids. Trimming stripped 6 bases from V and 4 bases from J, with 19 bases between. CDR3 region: CASSPQAGPEYEQYF. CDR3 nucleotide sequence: TGTGCCAGTAGCCCGCAGGCTGGACCAGAATACGAGCAGTACTTC.

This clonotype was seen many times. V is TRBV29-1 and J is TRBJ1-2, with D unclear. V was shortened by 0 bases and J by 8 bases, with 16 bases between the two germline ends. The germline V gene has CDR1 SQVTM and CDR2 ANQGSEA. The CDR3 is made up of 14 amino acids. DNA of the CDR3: TGCAGCGTTGAAGATCAATGGGGTGCGGGAGGCTACACCTTC. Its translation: CSVEDQWGAGGYTF.

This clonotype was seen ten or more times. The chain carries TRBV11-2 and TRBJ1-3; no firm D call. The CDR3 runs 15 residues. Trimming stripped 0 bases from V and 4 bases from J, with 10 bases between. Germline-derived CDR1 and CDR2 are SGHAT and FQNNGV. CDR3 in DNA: TGTGCCAGCAGCTTAGACTGGGGAAGAGGAAACACCATATATTTT. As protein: CASSLDWGRGNTIYF. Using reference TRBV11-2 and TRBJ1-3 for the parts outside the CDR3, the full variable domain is EAGVAQSPRYKIIEKRQSVAFWCNPISGHATLYWYQQILGQGPKLLIQFQNNGVVDDSQLPKDRFSAERLKGVDSTLKIQPAKLEDSAVYLCASSLDWGRGNTIYFGEGSWLTVV.

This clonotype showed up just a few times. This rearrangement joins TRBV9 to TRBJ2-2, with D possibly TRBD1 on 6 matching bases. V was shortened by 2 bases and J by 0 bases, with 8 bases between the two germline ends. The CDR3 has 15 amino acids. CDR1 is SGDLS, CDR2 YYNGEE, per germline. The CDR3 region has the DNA TGTGCCAGCAGCGTCGGGACAACGAACACCGGGGAGCTGTTTTTT. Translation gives CASSVGTTNTGELFF.

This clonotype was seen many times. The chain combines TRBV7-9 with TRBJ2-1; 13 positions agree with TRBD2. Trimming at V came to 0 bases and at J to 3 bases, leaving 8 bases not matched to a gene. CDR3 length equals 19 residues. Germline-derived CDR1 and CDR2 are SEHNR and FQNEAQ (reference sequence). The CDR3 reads CASSLAVLGTSGNYNEQFF. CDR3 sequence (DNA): TGTGCCAGCAGCTTAGCAGTTCTGGGGACTAGCGGGAACTACAATGAGCAGTTCTTC.

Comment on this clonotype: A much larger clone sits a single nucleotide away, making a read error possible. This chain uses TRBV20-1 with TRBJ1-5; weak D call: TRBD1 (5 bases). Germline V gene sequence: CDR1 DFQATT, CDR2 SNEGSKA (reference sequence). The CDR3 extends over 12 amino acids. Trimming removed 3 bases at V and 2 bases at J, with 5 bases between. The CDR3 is CSARGGNQPQHF. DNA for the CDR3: TGCAGTGCTAGGGGGGGCAATCAGCCCCAGCATTTT.

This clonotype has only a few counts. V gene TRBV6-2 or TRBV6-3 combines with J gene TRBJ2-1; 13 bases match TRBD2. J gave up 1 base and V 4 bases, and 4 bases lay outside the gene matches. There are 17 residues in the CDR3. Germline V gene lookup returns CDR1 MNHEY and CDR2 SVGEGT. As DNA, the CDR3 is TGTGCCAGCAGTTCTTGGACTAGCGGGAGATCCTACAATGAGCAGTTCTTC. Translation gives CASSSWTSGRSYNEQFF.

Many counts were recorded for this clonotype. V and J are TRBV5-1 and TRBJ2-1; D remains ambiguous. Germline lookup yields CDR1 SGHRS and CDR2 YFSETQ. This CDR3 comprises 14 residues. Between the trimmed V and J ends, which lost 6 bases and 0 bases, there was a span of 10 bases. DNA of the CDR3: TGCGCCAGCACAAGTGGGAACTCCTACAATGAGCAGTTCTTC. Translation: CASTSGNSYNEQFF.

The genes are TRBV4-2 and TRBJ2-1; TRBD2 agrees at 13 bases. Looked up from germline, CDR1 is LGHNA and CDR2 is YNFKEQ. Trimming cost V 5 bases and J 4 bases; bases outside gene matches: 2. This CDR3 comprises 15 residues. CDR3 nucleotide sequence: TGTGCCAGCAGCGGACTAGCGGGAGAGTACAATGAGCAGTTCTTC. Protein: CASSGLAGEYNEQFF.

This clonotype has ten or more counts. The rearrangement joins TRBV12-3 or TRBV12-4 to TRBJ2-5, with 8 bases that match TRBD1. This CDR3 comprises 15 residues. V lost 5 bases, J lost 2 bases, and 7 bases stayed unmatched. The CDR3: CASSNRQGKQETQYF. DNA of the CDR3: TGTGCCAGCAGTAACCGACAGGGGAAGCAAGAGACCCAGTACTTC.